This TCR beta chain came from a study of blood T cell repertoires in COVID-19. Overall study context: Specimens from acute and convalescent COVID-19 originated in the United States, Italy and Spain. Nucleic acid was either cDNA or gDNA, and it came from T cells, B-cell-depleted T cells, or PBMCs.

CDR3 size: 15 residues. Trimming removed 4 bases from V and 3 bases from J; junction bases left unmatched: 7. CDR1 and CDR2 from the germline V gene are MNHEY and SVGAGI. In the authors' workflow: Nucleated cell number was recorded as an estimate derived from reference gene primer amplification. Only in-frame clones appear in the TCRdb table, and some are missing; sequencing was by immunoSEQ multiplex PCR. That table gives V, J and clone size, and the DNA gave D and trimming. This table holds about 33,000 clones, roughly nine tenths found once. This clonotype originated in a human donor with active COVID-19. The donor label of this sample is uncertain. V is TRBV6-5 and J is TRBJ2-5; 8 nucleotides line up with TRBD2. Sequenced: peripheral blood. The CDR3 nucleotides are TGTGCCAGCAGTTCGATGGGAGCGGGGGAAGAGACCCAGTACTTC. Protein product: CASSSMGAGEETQYF.